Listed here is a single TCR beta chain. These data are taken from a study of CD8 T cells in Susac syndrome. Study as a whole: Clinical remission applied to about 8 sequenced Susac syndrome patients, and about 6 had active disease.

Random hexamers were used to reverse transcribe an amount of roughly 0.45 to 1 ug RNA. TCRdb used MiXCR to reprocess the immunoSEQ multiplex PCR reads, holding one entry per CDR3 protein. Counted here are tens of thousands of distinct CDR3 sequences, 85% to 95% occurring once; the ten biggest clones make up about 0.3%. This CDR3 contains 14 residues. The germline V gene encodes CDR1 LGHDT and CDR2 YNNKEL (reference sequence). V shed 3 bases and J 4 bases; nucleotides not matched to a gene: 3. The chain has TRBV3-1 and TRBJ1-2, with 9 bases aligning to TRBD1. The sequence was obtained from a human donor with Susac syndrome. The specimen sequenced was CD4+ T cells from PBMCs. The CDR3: CASSHGDRVYGYTF. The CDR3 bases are TGTGCCAGCAGCCACGGGGACAGGGTCTATGGCTACACCTTC.